Listed here are 7 T cell receptor beta chains from one sample, sequenced in a study of cytomegalovirus exposure and HLA in healthy donors. The method was immunoSEQ multiplex PCR; TCRdb's version includes in-frame clones alone and lacks a portion of them. Here the sample spans tens of thousands of clones, roughly 92% being singletons. Sequencing was performed on PBMCs. These receptors originate from a woman aged 30 to 39 in good health and CMV-seropositive.

V gene TRBV19 combines with J gene TRBJ1-1; 7 bases are a match to TRBD1. The CDR3 is 16 amino acids. The V gene end was trimmed by 6 bases and the J gene end by 5 bases; junction bases not matched to a gene: 15. The germline gives CDR1 LNHDA, CDR2 SQIVND (reference sequence). The CDR3 reads CASSSTGVTLGTEAFF. DNA of the CDR3: TGTGCCAGTAGCAGTACAGGGGTCACCCTTGGGACTGAAGCTTTCTTT.

This clone appeared once. The chain uses TRBV27 and TRBJ2-6, with 10 bases matching TRBD2. This CDR3 spans 20 amino acids. Germline-derived CDR1 and CDR2 are MNHEY and SMNVEV (reference sequence). The ends lost 5 bases at V and 4 bases at J; junction bases unmatched: 17. The CDR3 reads CASSLRLGSGRLGGANVLTF. CDR3 DNA sequence: TGTGCCAGCAGTCTACGACTAGGTAGCGGGAGGTTGGGGGGGGCCAACGTCCTGACTTTC.

This chain uses TRBV4-3 with TRBJ1-3, with TRBD1 as a possible D gene (6 bases). V was cut by 3 bases and J by 2 bases, with 20 bases left in between. The germline V gene has CDR1 LGHNA and CDR2 YSLEER. The CDR3 has 18 amino acids. CDR3 coding DNA: TGCGCCAGCAGCCATAACCCCCCAGGTGGACAGACTGGAAACACCATATATTTT. It encodes CASSHNPPGGQTGNTIYF.

This clone was seen more than once but under ten times. The rearrangement links TRBV6-5 to TRBJ2-3; D might be TRBD2 (5 bases). With 0 bases removed from V and 7 bases from J, the gap between germline ends came to 14 bases. This CDR3 has 15 amino acids. Germline V CDR1 and CDR2: MNHEY, SVGAGI. The CDR3 coding sequence is TGTGCCAGCAGTTACTCGGTCGAGGGTCCGAATACGCAGTATTTT. Encoded protein: CASSYSVEGPNTQYF.

As DNA, the CDR3 is TGTGCCAGCAGCCTATCTTCTAGGACTAGCGGGAACTACGAGCAGTACTTC. Translation gives CASSLSSRTSGNYEQYF. V and J are TRBV5-5 and TRBJ2-7, with 12 bases identical to TRBD2. Per germline, CDR1 SGHKS and CDR2 YYEKEE (reference sequence). V gave up 4 bases and J gave up 3 bases; unmatched junction bases: 11. The CDR3 sequence is 17 residues long.

The V call is TRBV9, the J call TRBJ2-3; tentative D call: TRBD2 (5 bases). This CDR3 has 15 amino acids. Germline CDR1 SGDLS, CDR2 YYNGEE. V was clipped by 0 bases and J by 2 bases, with 10 bases between them. The CDR3 coding sequence is TGTGCCAGCAGCGTAGACGACTACCCCACAGATACGCAGTATTTT. Its protein is CASSVDDYPTDTQYF.

The chain uses TRBV28 and TRBJ2-1; D remains unclear. Germline V gene data show CDR1 as MDHEN and CDR2 as SYDVKM. The CDR3 is made up of 13 amino acids. With 8 bases removed from V and 1 base from J, the gap between germline ends came to 9 bases. The CDR3 sequence is CASQTLSYNEQFF. In DNA form, the CDR3 reads TGTGCCAGCCAGACTCTTTCCTACAATGAGCAGTTCTTC. Full variable domain (rest looked up from reference TRBV28 and TRBJ2-1): DVKVTQSSRYLVKRTGEKVFLECVQDMDHENMFWYRQDPGLGLRLIYFSYDVKMKEKGDIPEGYSVSREKKERFSLILESASTNQTSMYLCASQTLSYNEQFFGPGTRLTVL.